These T cell receptor beta chains were read from a single sample in a study of blood T cells in healthy people across ages. TCRdb itself ran the 5' RACE reads through MiXCR, one entry per CDR3 protein. The table shows hundreds of thousands of distinct CDR3 sequences, with about 30% occurring only once. The specimen was blood. The receptor source for this set is an elderly woman in good health. Both conserved end residues are part of each CDR3. The D gene is left open where the match is weak. For some rows the clone size is stated as once, few or many, or as a class when expanded; others skip it.

D gene	V gene	J gene	clone size	CDR3 protein	CDR3 DNA
TRBD2	TRBV7-2	TRBJ2-5	many	CASSLAGLAGGFETQYF	TGTGCCAGCAGCTTAGCGGGGCTAGCGGGGGGCTTTGAGACCCAGTACTTC
.	TRBV20-1	TRBJ1-5	.	CSARVEGQHF	TGCAGTGCTAGAGTAGAGGGCCAGCATTTT
TRBD1	TRBV6-6	TRBJ2-7	.	CASTRTGSGEQYF	TGTGCCAGCACCCGGACAGGGAGTGGCGAGCAGTACTTC
TRBD1	TRBV2	TRBJ1-5	.	CASSRSGTVRNQPQHF	TGTGCCAGCAGTCGCTCCGGGACAGTAAGGAATCAGCCCCAGCATTTT
.	TRBV30	TRBJ1-1	.	CAYIFGRGNTEAFF	TGTGCCTACATCTTTGGGAGGGGGAACACTGAAGCTTTCTTT
.	TRBV7-2	TRBJ1-2	.	CASSFDRRNGYTF	TGTGCCAGCAGCTTCGACAGGAGGAATGGCTACACCTTC
TRBD2	TRBV2	TRBJ2-1	many	CASRGTSGATNEQFF	TGTGCCAGCAGGGGGACTAGCGGGGCGACCAATGAGCAGTTCTTC
.	TRBV6-1	TRBJ2-2	.	CASSGSTGELFF	TGTGCCAGCAGTGGCAGTACCGGGGAGCTGTTTTTT
.	TRBV5-1	TRBJ1-5	many	CASSLTGHSNQPQHF	TGCGCCAGCAGCTTAACGGGGCATAGCAATCAGCCCCAGCATTTT
TRBD1	TRBV7-9	TRBJ1-5	.	CASGGQGGQPQHF	TGTGCCAGCGGGGGACAGGGCGGTCAGCCCCAGCATTTT
TRBD2	TRBV20-1	TRBJ2-3	.	CSGGTTTDTQYF	TGCAGTGGAGGGACTACAACAGATACGCAGTATTTT
.	TRBV18	TRBJ1-4	few	CASSPPGRNEKLFF	TGTGCCAGCTCACCACCTGGAAGAAATGAAAAACTGTTTTTT
TRBD1	TRBV20-1	TRBJ1-5	many	CSARDPFGTGYLNSNQPQHF	TGCAGTGCTAGAGATCCGTTCGGGACAGGGTACCTCAATAGCAATCAGCCCCAGCATTTT
.	TRBV6-2/TRBV6-3	TRBJ1-1	many	CASSSQGTTEAFF	TGTGCCAGCAGCTCTCAGGGGACCACTGAAGCTTTCTTT
TRBD2	TRBV6-6	TRBJ2-7	many	CASGGLASGEQYF	TGTGCCAGCGGGGGACTAGCGTCGGGCGAGCAGTACTTC
.	TRBV6-2/TRBV6-3	TRBJ2-7	many	CASSYSNKNREGYEQYF	TGTGCCAGCAGTTACTCGAACAAAAACAGGGAGGGCTACGAGCAGTACTTC
.	TRBV12-3/TRBV12-4	TRBJ1-1	few	CASSLERRLNTEAFF	TGTGCCAGCAGTTTAGAGCGCCGACTTAACACTGAAGCTTTCTTT
.	TRBV20-1	TRBJ1-6	few	CSARTGGASPLHF	TGCAGTGCTAGGACCGGTGGGGCTTCACCCCTCCACTTT
.	TRBV15	TRBJ2-2	.	CATSRVAGATGELFF	TGTGCCACCAGCAGAGTGGCAGGGGCCACCGGGGAGCTGTTTTTT
TRBD1	TRBV6-2/TRBV6-3	TRBJ1-1	.	CASSPNRGPEAFF	TGTGCCAGCAGCCCCAACAGGGGCCCTGAAGCTTTCTTT
.	TRBV5-1	TRBJ1-2	once	CASSLAIGTPGGYTF	TGCGCCAGCAGCTTGGCCATAGGGACACCCGGGGGCTACACCTTC
.	TRBV24-1	TRBJ2-3	.	CATSDLPYRKVTDTQYF	TGTGCCACCAGTGATTTGCCTTACAGGAAGGTCACAGATACGCAGTATTTT
.	TRBV4-2	TRBJ1-4	few	CASSLNTRFYNEKLFF	TGTGCCAGCAGCCTAAACACTCGGTTCTATAATGAAAAACTGTTTTTT